The clone carrying this T cell receptor beta chain was detected only a few times. Its antigen is unknown. The CDR3 runs to 14 residues. Germline-derived CDR1 and CDR2 are PRHDT and FYEKMQ (reference sequence). V was pared by 5 bases and J by 3 bases, with 10 bases between. The data are from a study of yellow fever vaccine responses in identical twins. General study results and limits: Twins showed a vaccine T cell response that reportedly seemed partly convergent, partly personalized.

TCRdb fed the RT-PCR reads into MiXCR, producing one record per CDR3 protein. The table records some 3,300 distinct CDR3 sequences, around 80% of them present only once. V and J are TRBV13 and TRBJ1-4; possible D gene TRBD1, 5 bases. This clonotype originated in a woman aged 18-29 years who received the yellow fever vaccine. Specimen: T cells from blood (PBMCs), unsorted or a sorted subset (not recorded which), collected before or after yellow fever vaccination (not recorded which). CDR3 DNA sequence: TGTGCCAGCAGCCCCGGCAGGGCTAATGAAAAACTGTTTTTT. Protein product: CASSPGRANEKLFF.